The 11 T cell receptor beta chains presented below share a single source sample, sequenced in a study of blood T cell repertoires in COVID-19. The method was immunoSEQ multiplex PCR; TCRdb's version includes in-frame clones alone and lacks a portion of them. The sample consists of 250,000 to 300,000 clones, roughly 90% of them appearing once. Specimen: peripheral blood. The receptors were sampled from a woman in her 30s with COVID-19, enrolled during active disease.

As DNA, the CDR3 is TGCGCCAGCAGCTTGGGGTTACCGGGGGGTGAGCAGTTCTTC. Translation gives CASSLGLPGGEQFF. The chain recombines TRBV5-1 with TRBJ2-1; 7 nucleotides agree with TRBD2. The ends lost 0 bases at V and 9 bases at J; junction bases unmatched: 6. Germline-derived CDR1 and CDR2 are SGHRS and YFSETQ. This CDR3 region has 14 residues. Full variable domain (missing parts from reference TRBV5-1 and TRBJ2-1): KAGVTQTPRYLIKTRGQQVTLSCSPISGHRSVSWYQQTPGQGLQFLFEYFSETQRNKGNFPGRFSGRQFSNSRSEMNVSTLELGDSALYLCASSLGLPGGEQFFGPGTRLTVL.

The V gene is TRBV29-1, the J gene TRBJ1-5; no firm D call. There are 13 residues in the CDR3. CDR1 is SQVTM, CDR2 ANQGSEA, per germline. Trimming left V 6 bases short and J 1 base short, with 10 bases between. CDR3 in amino acids: CSVVSGSNQPQHF. The CDR3 nucleotides read TGCAGCGTGGTCTCGGGAAGCAATCAGCCCCAGCATTTT.

The chain uses TRBV5-6 and TRBJ1-2; possible D gene TRBD1, 6 bases. From germline, CDR1 is SGHDT and CDR2 YYEEEE. Trimming took off 0 bases at V and 3 bases at J, with 9 bases between the two ends. This CDR3 contains 14 residues. CDR3: CASSLGTDYYGYTF. CDR3 nucleotide sequence: TGTGCCAGCAGCTTGGGGACAGACTACTATGGCTACACCTTC.

J is TRBJ1-1 and V is TRBV5-1; no firm D call. This CDR3 has 15 amino acids. Looked up from germline, CDR1 is SGHRS and CDR2 is YFSETQ. Trimming removed 4 bases from V and 0 bases from J, with 13 bases in between. CDR3 loop: CASSTDGMMNTEAFF. CDR3 DNA: TGCGCCAGCAGCACGGACGGGATGATGAACACTGAAGCTTTCTTT.

The J gene is TRBJ1-1, the V gene TRBV5-1; D not certain. The germline gives CDR1 SGHRS, CDR2 YFSETQ. This CDR3 is built from 14 residues. The V end lost 3 bases, the J end lost 3 bases, and 12 bases lay between the germline ends. The CDR3 DNA reads TGCGCCAGCAGCTCTCCTGGGAGGGACACTGAAGCTTTCTTT. Protein: CASSSPGRDTEAFF.

This clone was observed a few times. The gene calls are TRBV29-1 and TRBJ2-7, with D tentatively TRBD2 (7 bases). The germline gives CDR1 SQVTM, CDR2 ANQGSEA. Trimming shortened V by 3 bases and J by 6 bases, and 15 bases separated the two germline ends. The CDR3 loop spans 13 amino acids. The CDR3 loop reads CSVEGGGKGEQYF. The CDR3 nucleotides are TGCAGCGTTGAGGGAGGGGGTAAGGGCGAGCAGTACTTC.

V is TRBV6-5 and J is TRBJ1-2; 12 bases align to TRBD1. CDR1 MNHEY and CDR2 SVGAGI come from the germline V gene. The CDR3 spans 15 residues. Trimming took 6 bases from V and 7 from J; bases not matched to a gene: 9. The CDR3 sequence is CASSYAGQGAGGYTF. Written as DNA, the CDR3 is TGTGCCAGCAGCTACGCGGGACAGGGGGCGGGTGGCTACACCTTC.

V gene TRBV12-3 or TRBV12-4 combines with J gene TRBJ2-1; D is unresolved. The V gene lost 5 bases and the J gene lost 7 bases, with 3 bases spanning the gap. The CDR3 spans 10 residues. CDR3 sequence: CASSQNEQFF. CDR3 in DNA: TGTGCCAGCAGTCAGAATGAGCAGTTCTTC.

This chain joins TRBV10-2 and TRBJ2-7, with TRBD2 as a possible D gene (5 bases). The V and J ends lost 3 bases and 2 bases respectively, with 17 bases between them. Looked up from germline, CDR1 is WSHSY and CDR2 is SAAADI. The CDR3 is made up of 16 amino acids. CDR3 protein: CASSDHASRTPYEQYF. The CDR3 bases are TGCGCCAGCAGTGATCACGCTAGCAGGACCCCCTACGAGCAGTACTTC.

This chain joins TRBV6-5 and TRBJ1-3, with D unclear. V lost 0 bases and J lost 0, with 9 bases in between. The CDR3 has 16 residues. CDR1 and CDR2 from the germline V gene are MNHEY and SVGAGI. CDR3 nucleotide sequence: TGTGCCAGCAGTTACTCTCAGGTTTTCTCTGGAAACACCATATATTTT. Translated, it gives CASSYSQVFSGNTIYF.

The sample holds one count of this clone. V is TRBV11-3 and J is TRBJ2-1, with 15 bases aligning to TRBD2. The ends lost 5 bases at V and 4 bases at J; junction bases unmatched: 6. CDR1 and CDR2 (germline): SGHNT, YENEEA. This CDR3 has 17 residues. The CDR3 is CASSPGLAGGKYNEQFF. The CDR3 DNA follows: TGTGCCAGCAGCCCTGGACTAGCGGGAGGGAAGTACAATGAGCAGTTCTTC.